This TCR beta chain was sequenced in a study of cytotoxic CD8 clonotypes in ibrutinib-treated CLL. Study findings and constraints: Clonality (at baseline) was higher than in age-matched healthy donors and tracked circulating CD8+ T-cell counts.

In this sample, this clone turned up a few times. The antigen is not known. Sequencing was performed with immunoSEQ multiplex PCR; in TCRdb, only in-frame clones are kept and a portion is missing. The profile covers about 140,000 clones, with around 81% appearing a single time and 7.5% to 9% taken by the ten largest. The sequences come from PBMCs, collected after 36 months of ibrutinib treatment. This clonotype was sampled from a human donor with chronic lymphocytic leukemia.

CDR3: CASSESDTSQAFF. Written as DNA, the CDR3 is TGTGCCAGCAGTGAATCGGACACCTCTCAAGCTTTCTTT. The chain uses TRBV6-1 and TRBJ1-1; D is possibly TRBD1 (5 bases). Deletions cut 2 bases from V and 9 bases from J, with 13 bases between. This CDR3 comprises 13 residues. Germline V gene data show CDR1 as MNHNS and CDR2 as SASEGT.